This TCR beta chain was found in a study of cytomegalovirus exposure and HLA in healthy donors (dated by TCRdb to the late 2010s). As for the study more broadly: An earlier analysis of about 530 of the donors reported about 300 Gb of sequence data and 95 million to 140 million unique TCR beta sequences obtained from 150 million to 200 million T cells. Approximately 330 gigabases of sequencing data and around 85 million unique TCR sequences made up an early release that covered about 640 HLA-typed donors. Among the approximately 400 genotyped donors, about 83% belonged to the genetic ancestry cluster associated with self-reported Caucasian donors. The study was designed to test whether signatures of past pathogen exposure could be identified by cataloging public T cell receptors. Using immunosequencing, the study profiled T cell repertoires from fewer than 700 subjects and related those repertoires to cytomegalovirus serostatus. Along with the roughly 670-subject first cohort, a separate validation cohort of over a hundred different subjects was used. To predict cytomegalovirus infection status, the study combined high-throughput TCR immunosequencing, statistical association of individual TCRs with disease status, and machine learning. In a later analysis, previously published TCR beta repertoires from 550 to 750 donors were re-analyzed and high-resolution HLA genotyping was added so that TCR occurrence patterns could be studied. Rather than drawing on any new phenotypic data, the later analysis identified candidate immune exposures from TCR beta sequences and the way those sequences occurred across donors. To decide whether each TCR beta V gene segment behaved as functional or pseudogenic, an earlier analysis of some 600 of the donors relied on high-throughput TCR beta sequencing. Donor age, sex, ethnicity and CMV serostatus were collected together with the repertoire data. A later genetic analysis used genome-wide SNP genotypes for about 60% of the roughly 700 donors, treating that subset as a discovery cohort. Every discovery cohort repertoire had been produced on one sequencing platform. Both class I and class II loci were covered by HLA typing, at four-digit resolution. The number of donors typed differed by locus, with about 629-630 for A, B, C, DRB1 and DQB1, roughly 550 for DQA1, 600 to 610 for DPA1, and some 440 for DPB1. Five DR-DQ haplotypes were treated as single units for association and clustering because of strong linkage in the cohort. On average, about 200,000 unique TCR beta nucleotide sequences were sequenced per donor among 398 genotyped donors of the cohort, with roughly 18% of those sequences being non-productive.

This clone was detected only a few times. This receptor's antigen is unknown. The sample holds no much larger clone one base away, and base qualities are not on file. In total, roughly 710 healthy bone marrow donors made up the cohort. Cohort members were all nominally healthy when sampled, although unrecorded immune exposures were likely present. The donor was CMV seronegative and belonged to the group of approximately 320 seronegative cohort members. A peripheral blood sample was provided by each donor, and peripheral blood mononuclear cells were used for TCR beta sequencing. The Qiagen DNeasy Blood Extraction Kit was used to extract genomic DNA from the blood cell samples. CDR1 MNHEY and CDR2 SMNVEV are derived from the germline V gene (reference sequence). Measured from the cysteine to the phenylalanine, the CDR3 is 14 residues long. The only DNA kept is the CDR3, 42 bases in frame from the first base. After removal of 5 bases from V and 8 bases from J, the junction retains 9 bases not matched to a gene.

The library relied on the immunoSEQ multiplex PCR assay. For the multiplex PCR, a mixture combining 60 forward primers for TCR Vbeta segments and 13 reverse primers for TCR Jbeta segments was used. Amplification of the CDR3 region of rearranged TCR beta genes was performed with a multiplex PCR assay on genomic DNA. The amplified TCR beta libraries were sequenced on the Illumina HiSeq System as 87-base-pair reads. The authors' pipeline ran thus. A later analysis tallied tens of millions of unique TCR beta chains across the approximately 670 repertoires, and about 12 million of those chains were shared by two or more donors. To remove PCR and sequencing errors, raw reads were error-corrected and collapsed into unique sequences using a nearest-neighbor algorithm that merged closely related sequences. CDR3 sequences were aligned to IMGT reference sequences to assign V, D and J gene segments. For a sequence to be retained, a match of at least six nucleotides to both a V gene segment and a J gene segment was required. A rearrangement was called productive if the CDR3 had no stop codons and remained in frame with V and J, and every other rearrangement was called non-productive. CDR3 was defined according to IMGT convention as the region running from the second conserved V-encoded cysteine to the conserved J-encoded phenylalanine. The earlier analysis of about 500 of the donors excluded sequences that lacked an unambiguous match to a single V gene segment. An earlier analysis of 550 to 650 of the donors classified V segments as functional when productive rearrangements were above 56.7% and as segregating when the standard deviation between donors was above 5%. A statistical classification framework was developed to diagnose cytomegalovirus status using the catalog of TCR beta chain sequences. V and J gene assignment, in a later analysis, came from comparing TCR nucleotide sequences with IMGT/GENE-DB human TR gene sequences. A later analysis assigned CDR3 sequences and most-parsimonious VDJ recombination scenarios with the TCRdist pipeline. In a later analysis, every TCR beta chain was defined by the combination of its CDR3 amino acid sequence and its V-gene family, and reads without a unique V-gene family were dropped. To address suspected cross-contamination and a sequencing artifact, a later analysis removed several hundred highly shared, low-generation-probability nucleotide sequences. For each public chain, a later analysis derived a clonal expansion index from normalized ranks of inferred template counts within each repertoire. Generation probabilities in a later analysis came from a VDJ recombination model fitted to out-of-frame rearrangements, and those results were checked against IGoR. Hypergeometric tests were used in a later analysis to score TCR-TCR, TCR-HLA and TCR-CMV co-occurrence, with a repertoire-size bias correction applied to the TCR pairs. False discovery rates were estimated in a later analysis by permuting HLA or CMV assignments 20 times. A later analysis grouped co-occurring TCRs with DBSCAN, adding TCRdist sequence similarity when clustering within HLA-allele-positive subsets. Repertoires with fewer than 30,000 or more than 120,000 public chains were left out of co-occurrence clustering, as were a handful of repertoires with anomalous nucleotide sharing. The source is immuneACCESS, and TCRdb retained only in-frame sequences with V and J called. Part of the clones is not carried over; for the studies checked, unresolved V genes explain less than half of this, and the remainder is unexplained. The D gene and trimming were derived from the DNA, and the V and J assignments and clone size from that table. The sample profile shows under 200,000 clones; roughly four fifths of them were found once. The top ten clonotypes cover 3% to 3.5% of the sample.

What the work shows at the level of the full study, not this receptor alone: A later analysis found that TCR association rates varied across HLA loci, with DRB1 alleles showing the most associated TCRs and HLA-C alleles the fewest. A later analysis found that HLA-associated TCR beta chains were more clonally expanded and had lower generation probabilities than equally common non-associated chains. When HLA alleles, especially DR and DQ, strongly co-occurred, attributing TCR associations to individual alleles was difficult. In both the original and validation cohorts, the classifier was reported to diagnose cytomegalovirus status with high specificity and sensitivity. In a later genetic analysis, fewer N-insertions in productive TCRs were reported among donors in an Asian-associated ancestry cluster than the approximately 670-donor mean. CMV serostatus was the only immune exposure information available for the cohort. In vitro tests confirmed that a few of the cytomegalovirus-associated TCR beta chains recognize cytomegalovirus antigens. A further reported finding was that TCR beta sequences accurately predicted the HLA-A and HLA-B alleles for most subjects in the first cohort. The authors suggested that the approach could potentially be generalized to other disease states and immunological phenotypes. In a later analysis, most CMV-associated TCR beta chains were found to appear HLA-restricted, with HLA associations seemingly driven largely by CMV exposure. The 87-base-pair reads could not distinguish some IMGT-functional V segments, including TRBV6-2 and TRBV6-3, so those segments were excluded. HLA typing was unavailable for some donors at each locus, so association tests used only the typed subset. Specific HLA alleles were associated with 15,000 to 20,000 TCR beta sequences at a false discovery rate of 0.05 in a later analysis. The study gave a list of roughly 150 TCR beta chains associated with cytomegalovirus. The earlier analysis of 587 of the donors excluded some 16 rarely observed V segments, including chromosome 9 orphons, because counts were too low. Correlated functional status among segregating V segments might be attributable to linkage disequilibrium, but an unknown experimental factor could not be ruled out. In this cohort, only TCR beta chains were sequenced, and detectable features were limited by the absence of alpha or paired-chain data. While some public TCRs were present in many individuals, most TCR sequences turned up only very rarely across donors. A group of highly shared sequence variants was considered likely to be a technical artifact of the sequencing pipeline. Sequencing depth was assumed to be roughly uniform across donors in the presence/absence analyses, though that assumption may not hold. Several of the top co-occurrence clusters appeared to be linked to parvovirus B19, influenza, CMV and Epstein-Barr virus, according to a later analysis. In a later genetic analysis, a missense DCLRE1C variant was associated with V-gene and J-gene trimming of TCR beta chains, and the association was replicated in an independent cohort. An earlier analysis of 587 of the donors showed that most TCR beta V segments appeared in productive rearrangements either about 90% or about 30% of the time, which broadly matched IMGT annotations.

The sequence links TRBV27 to TRBJ1-2, and 9 bases in between align with TRBD1. Sequenced: PBMCs. This TCR derives from a woman in her 40s in good health and CMV-seronegative. The DNA is as follows: TGTGCCAGCAGTCCCGCGGGACAGGGATTAGGCTACACCTTC. Translated, it gives CASSPAGQGLGYTF.